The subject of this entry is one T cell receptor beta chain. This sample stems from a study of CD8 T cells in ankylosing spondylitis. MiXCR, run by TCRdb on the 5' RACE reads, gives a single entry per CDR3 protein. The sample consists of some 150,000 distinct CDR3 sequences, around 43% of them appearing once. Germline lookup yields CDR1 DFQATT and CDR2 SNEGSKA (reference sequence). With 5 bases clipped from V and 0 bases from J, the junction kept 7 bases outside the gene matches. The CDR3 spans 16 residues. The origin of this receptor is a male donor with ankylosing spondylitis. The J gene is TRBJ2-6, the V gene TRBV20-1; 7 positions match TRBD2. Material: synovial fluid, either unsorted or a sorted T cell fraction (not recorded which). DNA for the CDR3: TGCAGTGCTGGGAGCGGGGATAGCTCTGGGGCCAACGTCCTGACTTTC. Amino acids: CSAGSGDSSGANVLTF.